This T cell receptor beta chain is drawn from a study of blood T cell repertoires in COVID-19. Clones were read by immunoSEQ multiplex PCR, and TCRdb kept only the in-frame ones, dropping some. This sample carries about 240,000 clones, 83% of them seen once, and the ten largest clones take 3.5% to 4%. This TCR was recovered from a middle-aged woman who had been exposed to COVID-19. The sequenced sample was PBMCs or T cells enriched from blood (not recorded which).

CDR3 loop: CASSLYTSEPYSGNTIYF. The CDR3 DNA sequence: TGTGCCAGCAGCTTGTACACCAGCGAGCCCTACTCTGGAAACACCATATATTTT. This chain connects TRBV5-6 to TRBJ1-3; no clear D gene. CDR3 length: 18 residues. Looked up from germline, CDR1 is SGHDT and CDR2 is YYEEEE. V lost 1 base and J 0 bases, leaving 17 bases between the germline ends.